This entry concerns a single T cell receptor beta chain. Its antigen is currently unknown. There were likely unrecorded immune exposures, though donors were nominally healthy when sampled. These data originate in a study of cytomegalovirus exposure and HLA in healthy donors. Study observations and caveats: V- and J-gene trimming of TCR beta was linked (in a later analysis) to a missense DCLRE1C variant.

The PCR was carried out with 60 Vbeta primers and 13 Jbeta primers. The repertoire was sequenced with immunoSEQ multiplex PCR; TCRdb's copy has only in-frame clones and lacks some. The data hold approximately 140,000 clones, with more than 60% observed a single time. This clonotype was obtained from a woman in her 50s in good health and CMV-seropositive. Sequencing used PBMCs.

The CDR3 protein is CASSLRGQGRSYEQYF. CDR3 in DNA: TGCGCCAGCAGCTTACGGGGACAGGGGCGGTCGTACGAGCAGTACTTC. The chain combines TRBV5-1 with TRBJ2-7, with TRBD1 identical over 10 bases. The ends lost 2 bases at V and 4 bases at J; junction bases unmatched: 9. Germline CDR1 SGHRS, CDR2 YFSETQ. This CDR3 has 16 amino acids. The entire variable domain, with the rest obtained from reference TRBV5-1 and TRBJ2-7, is as follows: KAGVTQTPRYLIKTRGQQVTLSCSPISGHRSVSWYQQTPGQGLQFLFEYFSETQRNKGNFPGRFSGRQFSNSRSEMNVSTLELGDSALYLCASSLRGQGRSYEQYFGPGTRLTVT.